The clone carrying this T cell receptor beta chain was observed once. Its specificity is unknown. This specimen belongs to a study of shared clonotypes between healthy human individuals. On the study more broadly: For every donor, three CD4 naive, three CD4 memory, two CD8 naive and one CD8 memory plates were used.

Naive CD8 cells comprised CD45RO-negative, CCR7-positively selected cells, excluding terminally differentiated effector memory CD45RA+ cells. The CDR3 consists of 15 residues. Unmatched junction bases numbered 3, after V lost 6 bases and J lost 0 bases. Germline V CDR1 and CDR2: ENHRY, SYGVKD. Findings and limits, study-wide: Only blood was sampled; tissue repertoires likely differ. Memory subsets had estimated richness that was generally smaller than that of naive subsets.

The protocol was immunoSEQ multiplex PCR, while the TCRdb copy is restricted to in-frame clones and leaves out a portion. The sample holds 2 million to 2.5 million clones, around 93% seen once. Sequenced input: naive CD8+ T cells from PBMCs. The TCR originated in a young man in good health. Some clones in this sample may be carry-over from other donors' samples. This chain uses TRBV10-3 with TRBJ2-1, with TRBD2 matching over 9 bases. Here the CDR3 reads CAISHSGSSYNEQFF. CDR3 DNA sequence: TGTGCCATCAGCCATAGCGGGAGCTCCTACAATGAGCAGTTCTTC.